This T cell receptor beta chain emerged from a study of blood T cell repertoires in COVID-19. Enrolled during active infection, Seattle patients were then followed longitudinally. Authors' data handling: By means of reference gene primer amplification, nucleated cell counts were estimated. Repertoires were generated with immunoSEQ multiplex PCR, while TCRdb's copy carries only in-frame clones and drops some. V, J and clone size are taken as reported in that table, and D and trimming were inferred from the DNA itself. Among roughly 110,000 clones, around 78% were seen once, and the ten largest hold around 6.2%. The CDR3 loop spans 12 amino acids. The V gene lost 3 bases and the J gene lost 8 bases, with 10 bases spanning the gap. Germline values: CDR1 MDHEN, CDR2 SYDVKM.

The TCR sequence derives from an elderly man with COVID-19, enrolled during active disease. Sample: peripheral blood. The chain combines TRBV28 with TRBJ1-1; D gene unclear. In DNA, the CDR3 is TGTGCCAGCAGTTTCGGAGTCGGCGAAGCTTTCTTT. This sequence encodes CASSFGVGEAFF.